This T cell receptor beta chain came from a study of T-cell memory formation after mild COVID-19. Study context: Among the donors, TCR clusters were largely specific to each donor.

With respect to this clonotype: Its antigen remains unknown.

The 5'RACE method, run with constant-segment primers, produced TCR alpha and TCR beta cDNA libraries (carrying sample barcodes and UMIs). MiXCR, run by TCRdb on the 5' RACE reads, gives a single entry per CDR3 protein. The sample lists some 290,000 distinct CDR3 sequences; 16% were seen once. This CDR3 spans 14 amino acids. V lost 3 bases and J 6 bases, leaving 14 bases between the germline ends. Per germline, CDR1 SGHVS and CDR2 FNYEAQ. Study-wide findings and caveats: CM and EM subsets held most contracting CD4+ clones; EMRA held CD8+ ones. Prior to infection, memory already included some responding clones, suggesting cross-reactive memory joined.

Input material: PBMCs or a T cell subset sorted from them (not recorded which). This chain uses TRBV7-6 with TRBJ1-1, with D unresolved. The receptor was isolated from a man between 18 and 35 years old who had mild COVID-19 (a few samples of this study predate the infection). Cell type and time point are not known. The CDR3 sequence: CASSLNGNQPEAFF. CDR3 bases: TGTGCCAGCAGCTTGAACGGGAACCAACCTGAAGCTTTCTTT.